These 30 T cell receptor beta chains originate from one sample sequenced in a study of beta chain features in type 1 diabetes. General study points: Type 1 diabetes patients had TCRB CDR3s that were shorter (moderately but significantly so) in all four CD4+ subsets.

For these receptors, no antigen is known. Since all of the isolated RNA was reverse transcribed, expressed TCRB transcripts were what got sequenced. Some clones are missing from TCRdb's copy, which holds only in-frame ones; the method was immunoSEQ multiplex PCR. There are about 700,000 clones in the sample; about an eighth occur only once, and 0.022% lies in the top ten. Sequences were obtained from naive CD4+ T cells from blood. The receptors here all came from a man aged 18 to 29 with type 1 diabetes.

This clone has just a few counts. Other DNA sequences in the sample encode the same CDR3. The chain has TRBV6-5 and TRBJ1-1; 7 bases align to TRBD1. Germline CDR1 MNHEY, CDR2 SVGAGI. CDR3 length: 14 residues. Germline trimming cut 5 bases from V and 1 base from J; bases unmatched to any gene: 4. The CDR3 DNA follows: TGTGCCAGCAGTCGGGACAGAGGGAACACTGAAGCTTTCTTT. This translates into CASSRDRGNTEAFF.

This sequence joins TRBV28 and TRBJ1-5, with 7 bases matching TRBD1. CDR1 is MDHEN, CDR2 SYDVKM, per germline. The CDR3 length is 16 residues. Germline trimming cut 6 bases from V and 0 bases from J; bases unmatched to any gene: 8. CDR3 amino acids: CASRGRGPTSNQPQHF. For the CDR3, the DNA is TGTGCCAGCAGGGGTAGGGGGCCGACTAGCAATCAGCCCCAGCATTTT.

The chain is built from TRBV30 and TRBJ1-2; D unclear. V lost 5 bases and J 5 bases, leaving 12 bases between the germline ends. CDR1 is GTSNPN, CDR2 SVGIG, per germline (reference sequence). The CDR3 is 12 residues long. This CDR3 is CAWATGEYGYTF. CDR3 in DNA: TGTGCCTGGGCTACTGGCGAGTATGGCTACACCTTC.

The V gene is TRBV7-9, the J gene TRBJ1-5; TRBD1 aligns across 7 bases. This CDR3 spans 17 amino acids. Losses at the gene ends were 4 bases for V and 0 bases for J; bases not matched to a gene: 9. CDR1 is SEHNR, CDR2 FQNEAQ, per germline (reference sequence). CDR3 amino acids: CASSSAIGTDSNQPQHF. The CDR3 region has the DNA TGTGCCAGCAGCTCCGCTATCGGGACAGATAGCAATCAGCCCCAGCATTTT.

This clone was seen more than once but under ten times. J is TRBJ2-7 and V is TRBV29-1, with a possible D match to TRBD1 (7 bases). Germline-derived CDR1 and CDR2 are SQVTM and ANQGSEA. V dropped 2 bases and J dropped 0 bases, with 14 bases sitting between them. The CDR3 length is 15 residues. The CDR3 nucleotides are TGCAGCGTTGAATCAGGCGGGGACAGCTCCTACGAGCAGTACTTC. The encoded protein is CSVESGGDSSYEQYF.

This clone was counted only a few times. The chain couples TRBV5-1 to TRBJ2-5; possible D gene TRBD1, 6 bases. The CDR3 covers 14 residues. The V gene's germline CDR1 is SGHRS and CDR2 YFSETQ. V lost 4 bases to trimming and J lost 1 base, with 11 bases between them. Here the CDR3 DNA reads TGCGCCAGCAGCGGTCCGACAGGCCAAGAGACCCAGTACTTC. It specifies CASSGPTGQETQYF.

The chain has TRBV28 and TRBJ2-6; D may be TRBD1 (6 bases). This CDR3 region has 16 residues. Germline assignment: CDR1 MDHEN and CDR2 SYDVKM. Between the trimmed V and J ends, which lost 8 bases and 2 bases, there was a span of 16 bases. Here the CDR3 DNA reads TGTGCCAGCGGCTATGGTGGGGGCACTGGGGCCAACGTCCTGACTTTC. Translating gives CASGYGGGTGANVLTF.

The chain has TRBV7-7 and TRBJ2-6; 8 bases fit TRBD2. Germline CDR1 is SSHAT and CDR2 is FNYEAQ (reference sequence). V lost 10 bases and J lost 4; bases outside the gene matches: 12. CDR3 length: 16 amino acids. CDR3 region: CAIWLAGGSGANVLTF. The CDR3 DNA reads as TGTGCCATCTGGCTGGCGGGGGGATCCGGGGCCAACGTCCTGACTTTC. The variable domain in full, completed from reference TRBV7-7 and TRBJ2-6, reads GAGVSQSPRYKVTKRGQDVTLRCDPISSHATLYWYQQALGQGPEFLTYFNYEAQPDKSGLPSDRFSAERPEGSISTLTIQRTEQRDSAMYRCAIWLAGGSGANVLTFGAGSRLTVL.

This clone appeared a few times. CDR3 residues: CASSAQGPAYYNEQFF. CDR3 DNA sequence: TGTGCCAGCAGTGCACAGGGGCCGGCCTACTACAATGAGCAGTTCTTC. The chain uses TRBV28 and TRBJ2-1, with 7 bases that match TRBD1. The germline gives CDR1 MDHEN, CDR2 SYDVKM. The CDR3 loop spans 16 amino acids. V lost 5 bases, J lost 3 bases, and 10 bases stayed unmatched.

In this sample, this clone turned up a few times. V is TRBV20-1 and J is TRBJ2-4; weak D call: TRBD1 (6 bases). The V end was cut by 0 bases, the J end by 13 bases, with 10 bases between. Germline V gene lookup returns CDR1 DFQATT and CDR2 SNEGSKA (reference sequence). There are 11 residues in the CDR3. The CDR3 here is CSAREGQTQYF. For the CDR3, the DNA is TGCAGTGCTAGAGAAGGACAGACACAGTACTTC.

This clone was seen a handful of times. This specimen includes other DNA sequences encoding the same CDR3. The chain uses TRBV5-6 and TRBJ2-7; D not certain. This CDR3 region has 13 residues. Germline assignment: CDR1 SGHDT and CDR2 YYEEEE. V was clipped by 2 bases and J by 3 bases, with 9 bases between them. The CDR3 sequence: CASSFADIYEQYF. CDR3 DNA sequence: TGTGCCAGCAGCTTCGCAGACATCTACGAGCAGTACTTC.

The chain combines TRBV27 with TRBJ2-4; D is undetermined. Looked up from germline, CDR1 is MNHEY and CDR2 is SMNVEV (reference sequence). CDR3 size: 11 residues. The V end was cut by 6 bases, the J end by 5 bases, with 5 bases between. For the CDR3, the DNA is TGTGCCAGCAGACGGGAAAACATTCAGTACTTC. Encoded protein: CASRRENIQYF.

This rearrangement joins TRBV28 to TRBJ1-1; TRBD1 matches 9 bases. Germline V lookup: CDR1 MDHEN, CDR2 SYDVKM. The junction had 6 bases not matched to a gene; V was cut back by 6 bases and J by 4 bases. The CDR3 consists of 14 residues. CDR3 in DNA: TGTGCCAGCAGGTCCGGACAGGGGTTCACTGAAGCTTTCTTT. This translates into CASRSGQGFTEAFF. The full variable domain, in which reference TRBV28 and TRBJ1-1 provide the parts outside the CDR3, is DVKVTQSSRYLVKRTGEKVFLECVQDMDHENMFWYRQDPGLGLRLIYFSYDVKMKEKGDIPEGYSVSREKKERFSLILESASTNQTSMYLCASRSGQGFTEAFFGQGTRLTVV.

This clone was counted a few times. The chain recombines TRBV9 with TRBJ2-5; 9 positions match TRBD2. The germline gives CDR1 SGDLS, CDR2 YYNGEE. With V trimmed by 0 bases and J by 2 bases, 2 bases remained unmatched. The CDR3 is 15 residues long. DNA of the CDR3: TGTGCCAGCAGCGTAGGCACTAGCGGGCAAGAGACCCAGTACTTC. Translated: CASSVGTSGQETQYF.

This clone has just a few counts. The chain recombines TRBV19 with TRBJ2-5; 9 bases agree with TRBD1. The germline V gene encodes CDR1 LNHDA and CDR2 SQIVND (reference sequence). V was pared by 3 bases and J by 1 base, with 3 bases of the junction left unmatched. The CDR3 consists of 15 residues. The CDR3 region is CASSMGQGFQETQYF. DNA for the CDR3: TGTGCCAGTAGTATGGGACAGGGTTTCCAAGAGACCCAGTACTTC.

This clone turned up a few times. The rearrangement uses TRBV28 and TRBJ2-2; no clear D gene. Germline V gene lookup returns CDR1 MDHEN and CDR2 SYDVKM. This CDR3 comprises 12 residues. With 6 bases removed from V and 0 bases from J, the gap between germline ends came to 2 bases. The CDR3 reads CASRANTGELFF. DNA of the CDR3: TGTGCCAGCAGGGCGAACACCGGGGAGCTGTTTTTT.

This clone appeared a few times. The rearrangement joins TRBV10-3 to TRBJ1-6; 8 nucleotides line up with TRBD1. Per the germline V gene, CDR1 is ENHRY and CDR2 is SYGVKD. Trimming removed 10 bases from V and 6 bases from J; junction bases left unmatched: 5. The CDR3 has 13 residues. Here the CDR3 reads CANGQGANSPLHF. DNA for the CDR3: TGTGCCAACGGACAGGGCGCTAATTCACCCCTCCACTTT.

The chain employs TRBV10-3 and TRBJ2-7, with D perhaps matching TRBD2 (5 bases). CDR3 size: 13 residues. Per germline, CDR1 ENHRY and CDR2 SYGVKD. V lost 3 bases and J lost 0, with 6 bases in between. CDR3 in amino acids: CAISDGNSYEQYF. CDR3 in DNA: TGTGCCATCAGTGACGGGAACTCCTACGAGCAGTACTTC.

This clone was seen more than once but under ten times. The chain employs TRBV7-9 and TRBJ1-2; 9 bases align to TRBD1. The V segment lost 1 base and the J segment 6 bases; nucleotides outside the gene matches: 3. This CDR3 region has 14 residues. Germline V gives CDR1 SEHNR, CDR2 FQNEAQ (reference sequence). The CDR3 loop is CASSLVWTGDGYTF. The CDR3 DNA follows: TGTGCCAGCAGCTTAGTATGGACAGGGGATGGCTACACCTTC.

V and J are TRBV10-3 and TRBJ2-5; 7 nucleotides match TRBD1. V was clipped by 8 bases and J by 3 bases; unmatched bases: 3. Germline CDR1 is ENHRY and CDR2 is SYGVKD. This CDR3 has 12 residues. CDR3 DNA sequence: TGTGCCATCGGGACAGAGGAAGAGACCCAGTACTTC. Its protein is CAIGTEEETQYF.

The rearrangement links TRBV7-2 to TRBJ2-1, with 10 bases lining up with TRBD1. Trimming removed 5 bases from V and 4 bases from J; junction bases left unmatched: 8. The germline V gene has CDR1 SGHTA and CDR2 FQGNSA. This CDR3 is built from 16 residues. CDR3 amino acids: CASSPYGTGAYNEQFF. Here the CDR3 DNA reads TGTGCCAGCAGCCCGTACGGGACAGGGGCTTACAATGAGCAGTTCTTC.

There are a few counts of this clone. This sequence joins TRBV10-3 and TRBJ1-5, with TRBD1 identical over 7 bases. Germline V gives CDR1 ENHRY, CDR2 SYGVKD. The J segment lost 7 bases and the V segment lost 2 bases, leaving 5 bases of the junction unmatched. The CDR3 runs to 14 residues. CDR3 protein: CAISEEGAQQPQHF. CDR3 coding DNA: TGTGCCATCAGTGAGGAGGGGGCGCAACAGCCCCAGCATTTT.

The gene calls are TRBV30 and TRBJ1-1, with D perhaps TRBD1 (5 bases). Germline CDR1 GTSNPN, CDR2 SVGIG (reference sequence). The ends were cut back, 3 bases at V and 4 bases at J, with 12 bases in the middle. The CDR3 has 13 residues. CDR3 region: CAWSWAGITEAFF. The CDR3 bases are TGTGCCTGGAGCTGGGCAGGGATCACTGAAGCTTTCTTT.

V usage is TRBV30 and J usage is TRBJ1-6; 7 bases line up with TRBD1. Trimming cost V 5 bases and J 7 bases; bases outside gene matches: 2. The CDR3 totals 12 residues. Germline V lookup: CDR1 GTSNPN, CDR2 SVGIG (reference sequence). CDR3 nucleotide sequence: TGTGCCTGGGGGGACAGCAATTCACCCCTCCACTTT. It yields the protein CAWGDSNSPLHF.

V and J are TRBV4-2 and TRBJ1-1, with D possibly TRBD1 on 6 matching bases. Germline CDR1 is LGHNA and CDR2 is YNFKEQ. The CDR3 sequence is 14 residues long. The V gene lost 4 bases and the J gene lost 0 bases, with 9 bases spanning the gap. The CDR3 sequence is CASSPGDLNTEAFF. CDR3 bases: TGTGCCAGCAGCCCAGGGGATTTGAACACTGAAGCTTTCTTT.

The sample holds a few counts of this clone. In nucleotides, the CDR3 is TGTGCCAGCAGCGGCGCCGACAGGCAATACGAGCAGTACTTC. This codes for CASSGADRQYEQYF. The chain uses TRBV5-4 and TRBJ2-7; D might be TRBD1 (6 bases). V was cut by 4 bases and J by 4 bases, with 15 bases left in between. The CDR3 sequence is 14 residues long. CDR1 and CDR2 (germline): SGHNT, YYREEE (reference sequence).

The rearrangement links TRBV2 to TRBJ1-5; TRBD1 agrees at 7 bases. Germline V lookup: CDR1 SNHLY, CDR2 FYNNEI. V shed 2 bases and J 3 bases; nucleotides not matched to a gene: 4. The CDR3 extends over 15 amino acids. CDR3 protein: CASSENRGNNQPQHF. CDR3 coding DNA: TGTGCCAGCAGTGAAAACAGGGGTAACAATCAGCCCCAGCATTTT. The full variable domain, rest sourced from reference TRBV2 and TRBJ1-5, is EPEVTQTPSHQVTQMGQEVILRCVPISNHLYFYWYRQILGQKVEFLVSFYNNEISEKSEIFDDQFSVERPDGSNFTLKIRSTKLEDSAMYFCASSENRGNNQPQHFGDGTRLSIL.

As for this clone: Other DNA sequences of this sample code for an identical CDR3. This sequence joins TRBV7-2 and TRBJ1-2, with TRBD1 matching over 9 bases. CDR1 and CDR2 from the germline V gene are SGHTA and FQGNSA. The V and J ends lost 5 bases and 3 bases, in that order; junction bases with no gene match: 7. This CDR3 is 15 amino acids long. CDR3: CASSLPGQGHYGYTF. The DNA of the CDR3 is TGTGCCAGCAGCCTCCCGGGACAGGGACACTATGGCTACACCTTC.

This clone was observed a few times. The V and J genes are TRBV6-5 and TRBJ2-3, with a tentative D call TRBD1 (5 bases). The V gene lost 5 bases and the J gene lost 2 bases, with 11 bases spanning the gap. The CDR3 is 14 amino acids. Germline V gene sequence: CDR1 MNHEY, CDR2 SVGAGI. The CDR3: CASSPQGFTDTQYF. The CDR3 nucleotides read TGTGCCAGCAGTCCCCAGGGATTCACAGATACGCAGTATTTT.

Written as DNA, the CDR3 is TGTGCCAGCAGTCCGCGGACCTTAAACACCGGGGAGCTGTTTTTT. Translated: CASSPRTLNTGELFF. The rearrangement uses TRBV27 and TRBJ2-2; unclear D gene. The germline V gene has CDR1 MNHEY and CDR2 SMNVEV (reference sequence). The CDR3 consists of 15 residues. V was pared by 5 bases and J by 2 bases, with 12 bases between.